One sample yielded the 6 T cell receptor beta chains listed below, sequenced in a study of molecular identifiers for immune sequencing clone quantification. TCRdb re-analysed the PCR reads in MiXCR, keeping a single row per CDR3 protein. The sample consists of around 25,000 distinct CDR3 sequences, roughly a sixth of them appearing once. Sequencing was carried out using naive CD8+ T cells from blood, with Jurkat cell RNA spiked in. The subset was: FACS-sorted CD8+CD4-CCR7+CD45RA+ naive T cells. These receptors originate from a human donor in good health. Some libraries in this study had Jurkat cell RNA spiked in.

This clonotype showed up many times. The rearrangement uses TRBV9 and TRBJ2-2; 7 bases fit TRBD1. CDR1 SGDLS and CDR2 YYNGEE come from the germline V gene. The CDR3 consists of 14 residues. The junction had 3 bases not matched to a gene; V was cut back by 4 bases and J by 3 bases. DNA of the CDR3: TGTGCCAGCAGCTCAGACAGGGACACCGGGGAGCTGTTTTTT. Translation: CASSSDRDTGELFF.

This clonotype was observed many times. V gene TRBV13 combines with J gene TRBJ2-5; unclear D gene. The V gene lost 5 bases and the J gene lost 7 bases, with 20 bases spanning the gap. Germline CDR1 reads PRHDT; CDR2 reads FYEKMQ (reference sequence). The CDR3 has 15 residues. CDR3 coding DNA: TGTGCCAGCAGCCCCGCCCGGTCAGCCGCCCGGACCCAGTACTTC. Translated: CASSPARSAARTQYF.

This clonotype was recorded at least ten times. The genes are TRBV6-5 and TRBJ2-7; D is uncertain. Between the trimmed V and J ends, which lost 0 bases and 3 bases, there was a span of 6 bases. This CDR3 region has 13 residues. Germline V gives CDR1 MNHEY, CDR2 SVGAGI. For the CDR3, the DNA is TGTGCCAGCAGTTACTCCGGGTTCTACGAGCAGTACTTC. It translates to CASSYSGFYEQYF.

Worth noting for this clonotype: A much larger clone lies a single base off, so this may be a read error. Since no conserved phenylalanine or tryptophan closes the CDR3, a read error is the likely cause. This chain connects TRBV11-2 to TRBJ2-3; weak D call: TRBD2 (5 bases). The length of the CDR3 is 15 residues. The V and J ends lost 9 bases and 0 bases respectively, with 16 bases between them. Germline V CDR1 and CDR2: SGHAT, FQNNGV. This CDR3 is CASTRGSASTDTQYS. CDR3 coding DNA: TGTGCCAGTACCAGAGGGTCGGCTAGCACAGATACGCAGTATTCT.

This clonotype was recorded many times. The J gene is TRBJ1-5, the V gene TRBV4-1; D uncertain. Germline CDR1 reads MGHRA; CDR2 reads YSYEKL. Trimming removed 1 base at V and 6 bases at J, with 13 bases between. The CDR3 is made up of 15 amino acids. CDR3 bases: TGCGCCAGCAGCCAAGTGTGGGGTCTTCGTCAGCCCCAGCATTTT. This sequence encodes CASSQVWGLRQPQHF.

This clonotype was seen at least ten times. This rearrangement joins TRBV7-9 to TRBJ2-3; TRBD1 might be the D (6 bases). CDR1 is SEHNR and CDR2 is FQNEAQ in the germline V gene (reference sequence). The CDR3 sequence is 13 residues long. V shed 8 bases and J shed 4 bases, with 13 bases lying between them. CDR3: CASLSGGADTQYF. In DNA, the CDR3 is TGTGCCAGCCTTTCTGGGGGCGCAGATACGCAGTATTTT.